Listed here is a single TCR beta chain. This specimen belongs to a study of blood T cell repertoires in COVID-19. Trimming pared 3 bases from V and 1 base from J, leaving 6 bases between. CDR3 length: 13 amino acids. The method was immunoSEQ multiplex PCR; TCRdb's version includes in-frame clones alone and lacks a portion of them. The table lists some 230,000 clones, approximately 78% of them singletons. This receptor was identified in a woman aged 80 or older with COVID-19, enrolled during active disease. The J gene is TRBJ1-1, the V gene TRBV12-3 or TRBV12-4; D gene ambiguous. The sample consisted of peripheral blood. CDR3 bases: TGTGCCAGCAGTTTTGCGTGGAACACTGAAGCTTTCTTT. This encodes CASSFAWNTEAFF.